A single sample gave rise to the 11 T cell receptor beta chains below, sequenced in a study of cytomegalovirus exposure and HLA in healthy donors. Profiled with immunoSEQ multiplex PCR; TCRdb holds only in-frame clones, not every one. In the table there are 180,000 or so clones, around 83% of which are singletons. The sequenced sample was PBMCs. All receptors derive from a woman in her thirties in good health and CMV-seropositive.

In its sample, this clone was seen once. The J gene is TRBJ1-2, the V gene TRBV9; no firm D call. The CDR3 totals 12 residues. V lost 3 bases and J lost 10, with 13 bases in between. CDR1 is SGDLS, CDR2 YYNGEE, per germline. CDR3 in DNA: TGTGCCAGCAGCGGATTAGAGGGCCTCTACACCTTC. The encoded protein is CASSGLEGLYTF.

As to this clone: One end of the junction is discordant with germline, which a read error may explain. The chain employs TRBV7-7 and TRBJ1-1; maybe TRBD1 (5 bases). There are 13 residues in the CDR3. Germline CDR1 reads SSHAT; CDR2 reads FNYEAQ (reference sequence). The CDR3 nucleotides read TGTGCTAGCAGCTCAGGGTCGGGCACTGAAGCTTTCTTT. Translation gives CASSSGSGTEAFF. The entire variable domain, with the rest obtained from reference TRBV7-7 and TRBJ1-1, is as follows: GAGVSQSPRYKVTKRGQDVTLRCDPISSHATLYWYQQALGQGPEFLTYFNYEAQPDKSGLPSDRFSAERPEGSISTLTIQRTEQRDSAMYRCASSSGSGTEAFFGQGTRLTVV.

This clone was seen a few times. The V gene is TRBV30, the J gene TRBJ1-2; 9 bases agree with TRBD1. CDR3 size: 13 residues. The V and J ends lost 2 bases and 6 bases, in that order; junction bases with no gene match: 4. Germline loops: CDR1 GTSNPN, CDR2 SVGIG (reference sequence). This CDR3 is CAWSPTGGNGYTF. Written as DNA, the CDR3 is TGTGCCTGGAGTCCGACAGGGGGGAATGGCTACACCTTC.

The rearrangement joins TRBV2 to TRBJ2-1, with TRBD1 matching over 7 bases. The CDR3 extends over 14 amino acids. CDR1 is SNHLY and CDR2 is FYNNEI in the germline V gene. V gave up 3 bases and J gave up 9 bases; unmatched junction bases: 8. The CDR3 DNA is TGTGCCAGCAGTGACGCCGGGACAGATATTGAGCAGTTCTTC. Translation gives CASSDAGTDIEQFF.

The J gene is TRBJ2-7, the V gene TRBV18, with D perhaps TRBD1 (6 bases). CDR1 is KGHSH and CDR2 is LQKENI in the germline V gene. V was clipped by 6 bases and J by 6 bases, with 21 bases between them. The length of the CDR3 is 15 residues. The CDR3 DNA is TGTGCCAGCTCCCCCAGGGATTTACAGGGACGCGAGCAGTACTTC. It translates to CASSPRDLQGREQYF.

The rearrangement links TRBV5-6 to TRBJ1-2, with D maybe TRBD1 (5 bases). Germline CDR1 and CDR2: SGHDT and YYEEEE. Trimming cost V 2 bases and J 3 bases, with 8 bases left between them. The CDR3 covers 13 residues. Here the CDR3 DNA reads TGTGCCAGCAGCTTCGGGGGAGACTATGGCTACACCTTC. Its translation is CASSFGGDYGYTF.

The V call is TRBV5-1, the J call TRBJ2-1; 7 nucleotides match TRBD2. Germline V gives CDR1 SGHRS, CDR2 YFSETQ. V was pared by 0 bases and J by 1 base, with 7 bases of the junction left unmatched. CDR3 length: 17 amino acids. The CDR3 DNA reads as TGCGCCAGCAGCTTGGTTGTCAGCGGGATTTCCTACAATGAGCAGTTCTTC. The encoded protein is CASSLVVSGISYNEQFF.

The rearrangement uses TRBV27 and TRBJ2-1, with TRBD2 identical over 8 bases. The length of the CDR3 is 15 residues. CDR1 is MNHEY and CDR2 is SMNVEV in the germline V gene (reference sequence). J gave up 8 bases and V 7 bases, and 13 bases lay outside the gene matches. CDR3: CASKRSAGAPYEQFF. The DNA of the CDR3 is TGTGCCAGCAAACGTTCAGCGGGAGCCCCCTATGAGCAGTTCTTC.

The chain links TRBV28 to TRBJ2-3; TRBD2 aligns across 12 bases. The CDR3 extends over 17 amino acids. V trimming: 3 bases; J trimming: 3 bases; junction bases outside the gene matches: 7. Germline CDR1 and CDR2: MDHEN and SYDVKM. Written as DNA, the CDR3 is TGTGCCAGCAGTTTTAGTCTAGCGGGAGGGTTGACAGATACGCAGTATTTT. Protein sequence: CASSFSLAGGLTDTQYF.

This clone came up once. J is TRBJ1-2 and V is TRBV6-5, with D maybe TRBD1 (5 bases). Germline CDR1 is MNHEY and CDR2 is SVGAGI. V was clipped by 7 bases and J by 8 bases, with 23 bases between them. The CDR3 is 15 amino acids. The CDR3 reads CASTLQAGVFGGYTF. DNA for the CDR3: TGTGCCAGCACCTTACAAGCGGGGGTATTCGGGGGCTACACCTTC.

This clone was counted between two and nine times. V usage is TRBV18 and J usage is TRBJ2-7; D possibly corresponds to TRBD2 (5 bases). In germline, CDR1 is KGHSH, CDR2 LQKENI. V lost 0 bases to trimming and J lost 3 bases, with 9 bases between them. The CDR3 covers 14 residues. The CDR3: CASSPPSGYYEQYF. The CDR3 coding sequence is TGTGCCAGCTCACCACCTTCGGGGTACTACGAGCAGTACTTC.